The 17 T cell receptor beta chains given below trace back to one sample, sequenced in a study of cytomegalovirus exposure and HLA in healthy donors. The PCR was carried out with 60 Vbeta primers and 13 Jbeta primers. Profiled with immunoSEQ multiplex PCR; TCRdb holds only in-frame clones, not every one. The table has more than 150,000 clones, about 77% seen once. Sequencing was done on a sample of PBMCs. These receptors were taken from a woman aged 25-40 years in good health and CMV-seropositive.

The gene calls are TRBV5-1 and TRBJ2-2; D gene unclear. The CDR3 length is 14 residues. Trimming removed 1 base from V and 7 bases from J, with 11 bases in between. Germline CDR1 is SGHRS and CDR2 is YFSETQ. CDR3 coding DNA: TGCGCCAGCAGCTTGTGGGCAGCCAGCGGGGAGCTGTTTTTT. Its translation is CASSLWAASGELFF.

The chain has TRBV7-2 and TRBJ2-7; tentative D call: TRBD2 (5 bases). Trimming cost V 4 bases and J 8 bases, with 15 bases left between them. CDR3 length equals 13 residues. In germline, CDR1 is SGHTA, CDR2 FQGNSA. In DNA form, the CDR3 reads TGTGCCAGCAGCTCAACTCGGGGAAACCAGCAGTACTTC. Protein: CASSSTRGNQQYF.

This CDR3 is CASSPAGGRGGEQFF. The CDR3 DNA sequence: TGTGCCAGCAGTCCAGCGGGGGGGCGTGGAGGTGAGCAGTTCTTC. This chain connects TRBV27 to TRBJ2-1; TRBD2 aligns across 10 bases. There are 15 residues in the CDR3. Germline V gene lookup returns CDR1 MNHEY and CDR2 SMNVEV (reference sequence). V lost 5 bases to trimming and J lost 9 bases; unmatched junction nucleotides: 10.

This CDR3 reads CASARGGVSGNTIYF. CDR3 DNA sequence: TGTGCCAGCGCCCGTGGGGGGGTATCTGGAAACACCATATATTTT. This chain links TRBV7-9 with TRBJ1-3; D is perhaps TRBD1 (5 bases). CDR3 length: 15 amino acids. The ends were cut back, 8 bases at V and 1 base at J, with 15 bases in the middle. CDR1 is SEHNR, CDR2 FQNEAQ, per germline (reference sequence).

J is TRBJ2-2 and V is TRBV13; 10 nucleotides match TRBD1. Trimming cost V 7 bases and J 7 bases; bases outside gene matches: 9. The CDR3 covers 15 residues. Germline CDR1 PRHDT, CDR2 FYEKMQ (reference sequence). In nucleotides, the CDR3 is TGTGCCAGCACCCAGGACAGGGGGTATTTCGGGGAGCTGTTTTTT. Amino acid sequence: CASTQDRGYFGELFF.

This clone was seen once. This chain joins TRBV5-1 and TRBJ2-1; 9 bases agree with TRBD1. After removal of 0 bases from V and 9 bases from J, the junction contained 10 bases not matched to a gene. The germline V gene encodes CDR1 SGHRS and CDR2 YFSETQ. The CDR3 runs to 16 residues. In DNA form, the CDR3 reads TGCGCCAGCAGCTTGGGGTGGACAGGGGCTGGGGGTGAGCAGTTCTTC. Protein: CASSLGWTGAGGEQFF. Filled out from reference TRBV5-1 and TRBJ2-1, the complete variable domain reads KAGVTQTPRYLIKTRGQQVTLSCSPISGHRSVSWYQQTPGQGLQFLFEYFSETQRNKGNFPGRFSGRQFSNSRSEMNVSTLELGDSALYLCASSLGWTGAGGEQFFGPGTRLTVL.

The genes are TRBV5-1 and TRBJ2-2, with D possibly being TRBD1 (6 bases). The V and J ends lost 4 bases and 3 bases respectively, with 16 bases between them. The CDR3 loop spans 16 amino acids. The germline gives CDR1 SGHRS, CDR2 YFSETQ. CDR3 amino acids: CASSPGAPLDTGELFF. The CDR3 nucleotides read TGCGCCAGCAGCCCAGGGGCCCCTTTAGACACCGGGGAGCTGTTTTTT.

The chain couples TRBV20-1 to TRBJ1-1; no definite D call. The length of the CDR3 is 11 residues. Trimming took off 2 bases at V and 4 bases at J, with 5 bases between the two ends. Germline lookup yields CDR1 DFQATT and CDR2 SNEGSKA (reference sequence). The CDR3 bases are TGCAGTGCTAGATCAGGCACTGAAGCTTTCTTT. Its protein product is CSARSGTEAFF.

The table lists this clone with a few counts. The CDR3 nucleotides read TGTGCCAGCAGTTACCAGTCCCCTAAGGAGTGGTATGGCTACACCTTC. This translates into CASSYQSPKEWYGYTF. V usage is TRBV6-5 and J usage is TRBJ1-2; D unresolved. The CDR3 loop spans 16 amino acids. The germline CDR1 and CDR2 sequences are MNHEY and SVGAGI. Trimming shortened V by 2 bases and J by 5 bases, and 18 bases separated the two germline ends.

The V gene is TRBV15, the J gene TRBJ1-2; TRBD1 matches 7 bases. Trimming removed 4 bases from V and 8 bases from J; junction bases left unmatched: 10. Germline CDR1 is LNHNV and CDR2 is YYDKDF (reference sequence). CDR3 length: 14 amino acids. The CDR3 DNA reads TGTGCCACCAGCACCAGAGTGACAGGGTCCGGCTACACCTTC. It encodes CATSTRVTGSGYTF. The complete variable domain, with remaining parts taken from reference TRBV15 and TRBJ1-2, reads DAMVIQNPRYQVTQFGKPVTLSCSQTLNHNVMYWYQQKSSQAPKLLFHYYDKDFNNEADTPDNFQSRRPNTSFCFLDIRSPGLGDTAMYLCATSTRVTGSGYTFGSGTRLTVV.

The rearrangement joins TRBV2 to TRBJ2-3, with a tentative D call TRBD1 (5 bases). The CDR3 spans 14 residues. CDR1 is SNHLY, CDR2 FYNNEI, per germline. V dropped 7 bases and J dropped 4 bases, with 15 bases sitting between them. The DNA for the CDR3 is TGTGCCAGCACCCCCCGGCAGGGTTCAGATACGCAGTATTTT. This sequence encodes CASTPRQGSDTQYF.

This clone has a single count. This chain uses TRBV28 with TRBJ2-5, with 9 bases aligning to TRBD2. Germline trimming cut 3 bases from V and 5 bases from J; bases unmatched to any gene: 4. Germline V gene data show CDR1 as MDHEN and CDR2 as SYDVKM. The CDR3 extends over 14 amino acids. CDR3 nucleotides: TGTGCCAGCAGTTTTAGGGCGGGGGGGGAGACCCAGTACTTC. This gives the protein CASSFRAGGETQYF.

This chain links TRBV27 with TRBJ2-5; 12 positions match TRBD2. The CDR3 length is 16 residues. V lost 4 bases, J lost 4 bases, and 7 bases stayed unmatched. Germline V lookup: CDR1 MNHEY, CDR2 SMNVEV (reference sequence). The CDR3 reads CASSSETSGGPETQYF. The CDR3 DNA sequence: TGTGCCAGCAGTTCTGAGACTAGCGGGGGCCCAGAGACCCAGTACTTC.

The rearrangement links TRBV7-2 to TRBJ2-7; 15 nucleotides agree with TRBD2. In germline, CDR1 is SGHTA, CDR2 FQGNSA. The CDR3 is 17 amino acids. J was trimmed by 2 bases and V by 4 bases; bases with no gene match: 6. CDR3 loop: CASSYGTSGGTTYEQYF. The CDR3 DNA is TGTGCCAGCAGCTATGGGACTAGCGGGGGGACCACCTACGAGCAGTACTTC.

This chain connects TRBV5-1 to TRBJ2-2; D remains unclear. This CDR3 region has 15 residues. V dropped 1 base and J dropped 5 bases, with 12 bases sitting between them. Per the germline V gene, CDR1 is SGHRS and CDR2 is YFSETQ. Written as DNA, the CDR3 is TGCGCCAGCAGCTTGCAGTCCAGTCAAACCGGGGAGCTGTTTTTT. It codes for CASSLQSSQTGELFF.

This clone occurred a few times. The CDR3 region has the DNA TGTGCCAGCAGCTCAAAAGAGACCCAGTACTTC. Its protein is CASSSKETQYF. This chain links TRBV7-9 with TRBJ2-5; D ambiguous. From germline, CDR1 is SEHNR and CDR2 FQNEAQ (reference sequence). The CDR3 spans 11 residues. Trimming left V 4 bases short and J 3 bases short, with 3 bases between. The complete variable domain, with remaining parts taken from reference TRBV7-9 and TRBJ2-5, reads DTGVSQNPRHKITKRGQNVTFRCDPISEHNRLYWYRQTLGQGPEFLTYFQNEAQLEKSRLLSDRFSAERPKGSFSTLEIQRTEQGDSAMYLCASSSKETQYFGPGTRLLVL.

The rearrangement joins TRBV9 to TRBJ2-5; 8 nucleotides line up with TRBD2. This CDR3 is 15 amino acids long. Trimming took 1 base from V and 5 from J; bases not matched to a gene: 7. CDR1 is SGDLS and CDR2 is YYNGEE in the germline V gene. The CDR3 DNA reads TGTGCCAGCAGCGTAAGCCGGGGGGGCGGTGAGACCCAGTACTTC. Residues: CASSVSRGGGETQYF. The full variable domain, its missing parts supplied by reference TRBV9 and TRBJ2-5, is DSGVTQTPKHLITATGQRVTLRCSPRSGDLSVYWYQQSLDQGLQFLIQYYNGEERAKGNILERFSAQQFPDLHSELNLSSLELGDSALYFCASSVSRGGGETQYFGPGTRLLVL.